The T cell receptor (beta chain) under discussion was sequenced for a study of T cell responses to AZD1222 COVID-19 vaccine. Study results and caveats: Spike-wide vaccine-associated CD4 TCRs dominated at 160-218 and 743-854. Spike-specific TCR breadth rose after two AZD1222 doses, and depth rose as well.

Remarks on this clone: Antigen unknown. One end of the junction is discordant with germline, which a read error may explain.

The protocol was immunoSEQ multiplex PCR, while the TCRdb copy is restricted to in-frame clones and leaves out a portion. The sample yields 95,000 to 150,000 clones, around 84% seen once. This CDR3 region has 16 residues. Germline lookup yields CDR1 SSHAT and CDR2 FNYEAQ (reference sequence). The chain uses TRBV7-7 and TRBJ2-2; tentatively, D is TRBD1 or TRBD2 (5 bases each). This material consisted of peripheral blood, taken on day 0 of AZD1222 vaccination. This TCR was recovered from an adult in good health. CDR3 nucleotides: TGTGCTAGCAGCTTACATGACGGGACCAATGGCGGGGAGCTGTTTTTT. It is translated as CASSLHDGTNGGELFF.